These 5 T cell receptor beta chains were all obtained from the same sample, sequenced in a study of response to subunit inactivated influenza vaccine. One entry per CDR3 protein, called by TCRdb with MiXCR from the RT-PCR reads. The table has roughly 570,000 distinct CDR3 sequences, approximately 15% seen once; the top ten hold roughly 10%. Sequences were derived from PBMCs from blood, sampled 12 days after vaccination. All receptors derive from a man in his fifties or sixties who received an inactivated influenza vaccine.

This clonotype occurred a few times. The chain combines TRBV4-1 with TRBJ1-6, with D uncertain. Between the trimmed V and J ends, which lost 5 bases and 0 bases, there was a span of 11 bases. The CDR3 runs to 16 residues. Germline V gene data show CDR1 as MGHRA and CDR2 as YSYEKL. For the CDR3, the DNA is TGCGCCAGCAGCGCCCAACAGAGCTCCTATAATTCACCCCTCCACTTT. This gives the protein CASSAQQSSYNSPLHF.

The chain has TRBV19 and TRBJ2-2, with 7 nucleotides matching TRBD2. The ends lost 6 bases at V and 4 bases at J; junction bases unmatched: 8. This CDR3 has 15 residues. Germline V CDR1 and CDR2: LNHDA, SQIVND (reference sequence). In nucleotides, the CDR3 is TGTGCCAGTAGCGACGGGACTATCAGCACCGGGGAGCTGTTTTTT. Residues: CASSDGTISTGELFF.

This clonotype was detected only a few times. This sequence joins TRBV20-1 and TRBJ2-1; D possibly corresponds to TRBD2 (6 bases). The CDR3 sequence is 13 residues long. V was pared by 7 bases and J by 2 bases, with 12 bases between. CDR1 is DFQATT and CDR2 is SNEGSKA in the germline V gene (reference sequence). CDR3 coding DNA: TGCAGTGTTTGGGGGAGGACCTACAATGAGCAGTTCTTC. It translates to CSVWGRTYNEQFF.

This clonotype was counted only a few times. The chain employs TRBV5-1 and TRBJ2-3; 13 bases are shared with TRBD2. J gave up 9 bases and V 5 bases, and 3 bases lay outside the gene matches. The CDR3 has 13 amino acids. The V gene's germline CDR1 is SGHRS and CDR2 YFSETQ. The CDR3 spells CASRTSGGATQYF. The CDR3 DNA reads as TGCGCCAGCAGAACTAGCGGGGGGGCCACGCAGTATTTT.

The chain employs TRBV29-1 and TRBJ2-2; 7 nucleotides agree with TRBD1. The V gene end was trimmed by 6 bases and the J gene end by 6 bases; junction bases not matched to a gene: 1. The CDR3 spans 11 residues. The germline V gene has CDR1 SQVTM and CDR2 ANQGSEA. The DNA of the CDR3 is TGCAGCGTAGGGGGCCCCGGGGAGCTGTTTTTT. It specifies CSVGGPGELFF.